This T cell receptor (beta chain) was documented in a study of cytomegalovirus exposure and HLA in healthy donors (TCRdb year 2017). Broadly, across the study: An earlier analysis of about 560 of the donors reported about 280 Gb of sequence data and about 120 million unique TCR beta sequences obtained from approximately 180 million T cells. An early release that covered about 600 HLA-typed donors contained approximately 300 gigabases of sequencing data and tens of millions of unique TCR sequences. Among the roughly 410 genotyped donors, approximately 76% belonged to the genetic ancestry cluster associated with self-reported Caucasian donors. The study was designed to test whether signatures of past pathogen exposure could be identified by cataloging public T cell receptors. The T cell repertoires of roughly 660 subjects were profiled by immunosequencing and related to cytomegalovirus serostatus. Besides the first cohort of some 670 subjects, a separate validation cohort made up of over 100 different subjects was used. The study combined high-throughput TCR immunosequencing, statistical association of individual TCRs with disease status, and machine learning to predict cytomegalovirus infection status. A later analysis re-examined previously published TCR beta repertoires from several hundred donors and added high-resolution HLA genotyping to investigate patterns of TCR occurrence. Rather than using new phenotypic data, the later analysis identified candidate immune exposures from TCR beta sequences and from how often those sequences occurred across donors. An earlier analysis of fewer than 750 of the donors used high-throughput TCR beta sequencing to judge whether each TCR beta V gene segment behaved as functional or pseudogenic. Alongside the repertoire data, information on donor age, sex, ethnicity and CMV serostatus was compiled. A later genetic analysis took genome-wide SNP genotypes for about 55% of the 666 donors and used that subset as a discovery cohort. Every discovery cohort repertoire had been produced on one sequencing platform. HLA typing covered class I and class II loci at four-digit resolution. The number of typed donors differed by locus: roughly 629-630 for A, B, C, DRB1 and DQB1; 500 to 550 for DQA1; fewer than 610 for DPA1; and about 470 for DPB1. About five DR-DQ haplotypes were handled as single units for association and clustering because linkage in the cohort was strong. On average, about 240,000 unique TCR beta nucleotide sequences were sequenced per donor among 300 to 500 genotyped donors of the cohort, with 15% to 20% of those sequences being non-productive.

The paper as a whole reports these results and caveats: Across donors, most TCR sequences were observed very rarely, whereas some public TCRs were present in many individuals. According to a later genetic analysis, donors in an Asian-associated ancestry cluster had fewer N-insertions in productive TCRs than the approximately 630-donor mean. In a later analysis, HLA-associated TCR beta chains showed more clonal expansion and lower generation probabilities than non-associated chains that were equally common. A group of highly shared sequence variants was considered likely to be a technical artifact of the sequencing pipeline. Specific HLA alleles were associated with 15,000 to 20,000 TCR beta sequences at a false discovery rate of 0.05 in a later analysis. According to a later analysis, most CMV-associated TCR beta chains appeared to be HLA-restricted, and the HLA associations seemed to be driven largely by CMV exposure. Correlated functional status among segregating V segments might reflect linkage disequilibrium, but an unknown experimental factor could not be ruled out. Assigning TCR associations to individual alleles was difficult when HLA alleles, especially DR and DQ, strongly co-occurred. Cytomegalovirus status was reported to be diagnosed by the classifier with high specificity and sensitivity in both the original and validation cohorts. In vitro tests confirmed that three of the cytomegalovirus-associated TCR beta chains recognize cytomegalovirus antigens. In an earlier analysis of some 500 of the donors, most TCR beta V segments appeared in productive rearrangements about 87% or about 30% of the time, broadly matching IMGT annotations. The cohort was sequenced for TCR beta chains only, and without alpha or paired-chain data the features that could be detected were limited. In a later analysis, the rate of TCR association differed among HLA loci, with DRB1 alleles having the most associated TCRs and HLA-C alleles having the fewest. In a later genetic analysis, a missense DCLRE1C variant was associated with V-gene and J-gene trimming of TCR beta chains, and the association was replicated in an independent cohort. A later analysis reported that several top co-occurrence clusters appeared linked to parvovirus B19, influenza, CMV and Epstein-Barr virus. A further reported finding was that TCR beta sequences accurately predicted the HLA-A and HLA-B alleles for most subjects in the first cohort. CMV serostatus was the only immune exposure information available for the cohort. A total of about 180 TCR beta chains were listed by the study as associated with cytomegalovirus. Because HLA typing was unavailable for some donors at each locus, only the typed subset was used in association tests. Presence/absence analyses assumed roughly uniform sequencing depth across donors, an assumption that may not hold. It was suggested by the authors that the approach could potentially be generalized to other disease states and immunological phenotypes. Because counts were too low, some 16 rarely observed V segments, including chromosome 9 orphons, were excluded from the earlier analysis of some 590 of the donors.

As for this clone: The target of this receptor is not known. No much larger clonotype is one base removed from it; base qualities were not supplied.

The library was made by the immunoSEQ multiplex PCR assay. The multiplex PCR relied on a mix of 60 forward primers for TCR Vbeta segments and 13 reverse primers for TCR Jbeta segments. The CDR3 region of rearranged TCR beta genes was amplified from genomic DNA by a multiplex PCR assay. Amplified TCR beta libraries were sequenced as 87-base-pair reads on the Illumina HiSeq System. In the authors' own workflow: Across the 670 or so repertoires, a later analysis counted about 81 million unique TCR beta chains, approximately 12 million of which were shared by at least two donors. Raw reads were error-corrected and collapsed into unique sequences with a nearest-neighbor algorithm that merged closely related sequences to remove PCR and sequencing errors. To assign V, D and J gene segments, CDR3 sequences were aligned to IMGT reference sequences. Each retained sequence needed at least a six-nucleotide match to both a V gene segment and a J gene segment. Rearrangements were classified as productive when the CDR3 lacked stop codons and remained in frame with V and J, and all other rearrangements were classified as non-productive. Following IMGT convention, CDR3 was defined as the stretch from the second conserved V-encoded cysteine up to the conserved J-encoded phenylalanine. The earlier analysis of about 570 of the donors excluded any sequence lacking an unambiguous match to a single V gene segment. In an earlier analysis of roughly 600 of the donors, a V segment was called functional when productive rearrangements were above 56.7%, and segregating when the standard deviation between donors exceeded 5%. A statistical classification framework was developed to diagnose cytomegalovirus status using the catalog of TCR beta chain sequences. V and J gene assignment, in a later analysis, came from comparing TCR nucleotide sequences with IMGT/GENE-DB human TR gene sequences. In a later analysis, CDR3 sequences and most-parsimonious VDJ recombination scenarios were assigned using the TCRdist pipeline. In a later analysis, each TCR beta chain was defined by its CDR3 amino acid sequence together with its V-gene family, and reads lacking a unique V-gene family were excluded. To address suspected cross-contamination and a sequencing artifact, a later analysis removed around 590 highly shared, low-generation-probability nucleotide sequences. In a later analysis, a clonal expansion index for each public chain was calculated from normalized within-repertoire ranks of inferred template counts. A later analysis computed generation probabilities with a VDJ recombination model fitted to out-of-frame rearrangements, and checked the results against IGoR. In a later analysis, hypergeometric tests were used to score TCR-TCR, TCR-HLA and TCR-CMV co-occurrence, with a repertoire-size bias correction applied to TCR pairs. In a later analysis, false discovery rates were estimated by permuting HLA or CMV assignments 20 times. In a later analysis, co-occurring TCRs were grouped using DBSCAN, and TCRdist sequence similarity was added for clustering within HLA-allele-positive subsets. Repertoires with fewer than 30,000 or more than 120,000 public chains were left out of co-occurrence clustering, as were a handful of repertoires with anomalous nucleotide sharing. TCRdb provides this immuneACCESS table in a form limited to in-frame rearrangements. Some clones are lacking; in checked studies, under half of them reflect an unresolved V gene, and why the rest are absent is not known. V, J and clone size are taken as reported in that table, and D and trimming were inferred from the DNA itself. The sample has fewer than 110,000 clones on record, 81% of them singletons. The ten largest clonotypes hold around 2% of the sample.

The cohort consisted of 666 healthy bone marrow donors. At the time of sampling, every cohort member was nominally healthy, though immune exposures that went unrecorded were likely present. The donor was CMV seronegative and belonged to the group of 350 to 400 seronegative cohort members. Each donor provided a peripheral blood sample, and peripheral blood mononuclear cells were used for TCR beta sequencing. The Qiagen DNeasy Blood Extraction Kit was used to extract genomic DNA from the blood cell samples. The sample was PBMCs. This receptor was obtained from a young man in good health and CMV-seronegative.

The CDR3 amino acid sequence is: CASTDGGARDTQYF. The bases read TGTGCCAGCACCGATGGGGGGGCAAGGGATACGCAGTATTTT. Recombination linked TRBV28 to TRBJ2-3; the D region possibly corresponds to TRBD2 (7 bases align). The CDR3 measures 14 amino acids from cysteine to phenylalanine. CDR3 DNA is the only sequence kept; it has 42 bases, read in frame from the first base. V is cut by 7 bases and J by 6 bases, and the space between the germline ends is 17 bases. CDR1 MDHEN and CDR2 SYDVKM were looked up in the germline V gene.